The 2 T cell receptor beta chains in this list originate from one sample, sequenced in a study of T cell responses to AZD1222 COVID-19 vaccine. The table came from immunoSEQ multiplex PCR; TCRdb's copy has only in-frame clones and leaves some out. The sample consists of more than 85,000 clones, roughly 82% of them appearing once. The sequenced sample was peripheral blood, obtained on day 0 of AZD1222 vaccination. The receptors shown here come from an adult in good health.

Concerning this clone: This sample also contains other DNA sequences that code for the same CDR3. The chain couples TRBV6-5 to TRBJ1-2; D is unclear. This CDR3 has 13 amino acids. Germline V gene sequence: CDR1 MNHEY, CDR2 SVGAGI. V was cut by 0 bases and J by 2 bases, with 4 bases left in between. The CDR3 sequence is CASSYSGNYGYTF. The CDR3 bases are TGTGCCAGCAGTTACTCAGGGAACTATGGCTACACCTTC.

This chain uses TRBV3-1 (or the pseudogene TRBV3-2) with TRBJ1-4; D gene uncertain. The germline gives CDR1 LGHDT, CDR2 YNNKEL (reference sequence). The CDR3 totals 10 residues. V lost 9 bases, J lost 5 bases, and 4 bases lay in between. CDR3 loop: CASLNEKLFF. CDR3 sequence (DNA): TGTGCCAGTTTAAATGAAAAACTGTTTTTT.